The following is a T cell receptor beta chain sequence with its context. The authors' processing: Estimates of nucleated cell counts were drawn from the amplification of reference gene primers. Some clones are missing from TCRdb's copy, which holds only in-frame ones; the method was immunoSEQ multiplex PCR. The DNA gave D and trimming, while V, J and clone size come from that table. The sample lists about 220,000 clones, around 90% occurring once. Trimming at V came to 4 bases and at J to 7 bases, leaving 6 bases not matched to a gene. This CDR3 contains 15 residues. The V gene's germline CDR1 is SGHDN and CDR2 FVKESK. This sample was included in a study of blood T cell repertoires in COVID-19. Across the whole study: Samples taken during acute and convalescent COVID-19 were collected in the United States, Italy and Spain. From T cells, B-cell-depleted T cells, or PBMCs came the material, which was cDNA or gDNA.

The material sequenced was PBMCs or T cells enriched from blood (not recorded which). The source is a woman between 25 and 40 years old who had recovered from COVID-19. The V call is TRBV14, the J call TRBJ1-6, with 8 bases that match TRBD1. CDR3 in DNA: TGTGCCAGCAGCCCAGGACAGGGTGGGAATTCACCCCTCCACTTT. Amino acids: CASSPGQGGNSPLHF.